The text below deals with one T cell receptor (beta chain). This sample is drawn from a study of blood T cell repertoires in COVID-19. The V gene end was trimmed by 6 bases and the J gene end by 4 bases; junction bases not matched to a gene: 10. CDR1 and CDR2 (germline): SEHNR, FQNEAQ (reference sequence). The CDR3 runs to 15 residues. In terms of age and location, participants ranged from roughly 18 to 89 years and lived in about 25 US areas. Participants were placed into cohorts based on the clinical history they reported. In the source study's methods: Reference gene primer amplification in the assay estimated nucleated cell counts. Data came from immunoSEQ multiplex PCR; TCRdb stores just in-frame clones and leaves some out. V and J calls and clone size are as listed in that table; D and trimming were resolved from the DNA. The sample holds about 210,000 clones, approximately 81% seen once.

J is TRBJ2-7 and V is TRBV7-9; TRBD1 matches 9 bases. This TCR derives from a woman aged 45-59 years with acute COVID-19. Sequenced input: PBMCs or T cells enriched from blood (not recorded which). The CDR3 loop reads CASSFKGTGLYEQYF. CDR3 nucleotides: TGTGCCAGCAGTTTTAAAGGGACAGGGTTGTACGAGCAGTACTTC.